The T cell receptor beta chain under discussion was sequenced for a study of PD-1 blockade in classical Hodgkin lymphoma (dated by TCRdb to the early 2020s). Context from the whole study: Nivolumab dosing was 3 mg/kg intravenously every 2 weeks, continuing until either disease progression or unacceptable toxicity. The study used CyTOF and TCR beta sequencing to define a peripheral blood immune signature of response to PD-1 blockade in classical Hodgkin lymphoma.

Turning to this clone: Its binding antigen is unknown. No qualities accompany the bases; no much larger clone lies one base away.

What the time point label conveys for this sample: cycle 1 day 1 (C1D1), immediately before nivolumab initiation. Every trial patient had relapsed following autologous stem cell transplantation, and prior brentuximab vedotin exposure was what differed among cohorts A, B and C. CD8+ T cells were purified from thawed PBMCs by magnetic negative selection with a Miltenyi CD8+ T cell isolation kit. The trial cohort was composed of under 70 patients with relapsed/refractory classical Hodgkin lymphoma, for whom complete response, partial response or progressive disease was recorded as best overall response. Trial patients were treated with single-agent nivolumab in the multi-cohort phase II CheckMate 205 trial. An independent review committee assessed best overall response by applying the 2007 International Working Group response criteria. Trial PBMCs were collected just before the start of nivolumab (C1D1) and during therapy at cycle 2 day 1 and cycle 4 day 1. After peripheral blood was drawn into 8 mL Vacutainer Cell Preparation Tubes, PBMCs were isolated by centrifugation and then cryopreserved. Purified CD4+ and CD8+ fractions were generated only in cases for which an additional PBMC sample was available. On LS columns in a quadroMACS separator, the magnetically labelled cells were depleted, and the flow-through was collected as the purified fraction.

The Qiagen DNeasy kit was used to extract genomic DNA both from unsorted PBMCs and from the negatively selected CD4+ and CD8+ fractions. TCR beta CDR3 regions were amplified by immunoSEQ multiplex PCR using primers annealing to V and J segments. A synthetic immune receptor repertoire was used to minimize amplification bias, and any remaining bias was removed computationally after sequencing. Per the source publication's procedure: Custom Python scripts were used to quantify repertoire diversity as the Shannon entropy index. Unsorted, CD4+ and CD8+ repertoires were examined separately, except in combined analyses, for which CD4+ and CD8+ sequences were merged in silico. Clonal expansion was defined as at least a 2-fold frequency increase after treatment relative to C1D1, with a pseudocount of 0.5 for undetected baseline clones. Singleton clones were defined as clones with 0 or 1 copy at C1D1, and non-singleton clones were defined as clones with 2 or more copies. Clones expanded in unsorted samples were assigned a CD4+, CD8+ or unknown annotation through matching of protein sequences in sorted samples from the same patient. Wilcoxon tests were applied to paired samples to test diversity changes from C1D1 to C4D1. The table comes from immuneACCESS by way of TCRdb, which keeps in-frame sequences with V and J called. Part of the clones is missing from these tables; in studies checked, under half for an unresolved V gene and the rest for unknown reasons. The DNA gave D and trimming, while V, J and clone size come from that table. The sample table holds about 29,000 clones, of which about 91% were seen once. Clones ranked in the top ten supply approximately 6.8% of the sample.

Trimming removed 4 bases from V and 0 bases from J, leaving 6 bases between the germline ends. The germline V gene gives CDR1 as MNHEY and CDR2 as SVGAGI. The CDR3 runs 14 amino acids, cysteine and phenylalanine included. Here the CDR3 DNA is all that survives: 42 bases in frame from base 1. Results the study describes overall, beyond this receptor: A significant rise by C4D1 was seen in CD4+ but not CD8+ TCR diversity (p=0.0027 vs p=0.16), with the rise being most apparent in complete responders (p=0.02). Trial patients achieving complete response had baseline diversity similar to newly diagnosed patients, whereas partial responders and progressors had significantly lower diversity. Lower diversity was seen in patients whose nivolumab began less than 1 year after ASCT, and these patients were left out of later analyses so that immune reconstitution would not confound the results. The study was restricted to a single clinical trial cohort, and the causes of repertoire differences, possibly disease activity or prior therapy, were left undefined. Baseline TCR diversity was reported as lower in newly diagnosed patients than in healthy donors, and lower still in relapsed/refractory patients.

This material consisted of CD8+ T cells from blood, taken at baseline. This TCR was recovered from a human donor with classical Hodgkin lymphoma. The rearrangement combines TRBV6-5 with TRBJ1-4, with no confident D gene call. In nucleotide form, the sequence is TGTGCCAGCAGTTCCTATACAACTAATGAAAAACTGTTTTTT. This encodes CASSSYTTNEKLFF.